The rows below give T cell receptor beta chains drawn from one sample of a study of identical twins. One entry per CDR3 protein results from TCRdb running MiXCR on the 5' RACE reads. Altogether over 200,000 distinct CDR3 sequences are present, 6.5% being singletons, with the ten largest covering about 14%. These data were also reused for a study on T cells expressing NK-cell markers.

Sequences were obtained from CD8+ T cells sorted from blood. All receptors derive from a woman aged 18-29 years in good health. The CDR3 runs from the conserved cysteine through the conserved F or W. Each record gives: J gene, D gene, clone size, V gene, CDR3 DNA, CDR3 protein. The D gene is left open where the match is weak. For some rows the clone size is stated as once, few or many, or as a class when expanded; others skip it.

>TRBJ2-7|-|-|TRBV6-5
TGTGCCAGCAGTTTGGTGGGGGGGCCGGAAGAGCAGTACTTC
CASSLVGGPEEQYF
>TRBJ2-1|TRBD2|-|TRBV6-1
TGTGCCAGCAGTGTGACTAGCGGGGGGGCGGATGAGCAGTTCTTC
CASSVTSGGADEQFF
>TRBJ1-5|-|-|TRBV7-9
TGTGCCAGCAGCTTAGAGTACCAGCCCCAGCATTTT
CASSLEYQPQHF
>TRBJ2-5|-|many|TRBV7-9
TGTGCCAGCAGCGCCAGTGGCCAAGAGACCCAGTACTTC
CASSASGQETQYF
>TRBJ2-5|-|-|TRBV11-2
TGTGCCAGCAGCTTAGGGTTAGCAGGGCAGACCCAGTACTTC
CASSLGLAGQTQYF
>TRBJ2-1|-|many|TRBV9
TGTGCCAGCAGCGTAGGTGGGAGGACCTACAATGAGCAGTTCTTC
CASSVGGRTYNEQFF
>TRBJ2-3|-|-|TRBV5-1
TGCGCCAGCAGCCGACAGGAATGGAGGGCCACAGATACGCAGTATTTT
CASSRQEWRATDTQYF
>TRBJ2-5|TRBD2|few|TRBV12-3/TRBV12-4
TGTGCCAGCACCCCCAGGGGTAGCGGGGCACAAGAGACCCAGTACTTC
CASTPRGSGAQETQYF
>TRBJ2-7|-|few|TRBV4-3
TGCGCCAGCAGCCAAGAAATTCCAGGCTCCTACGAGCAGTACTTC
CASSQEIPGSYEQYF
>TRBJ1-1|-|few|TRBV6-4
TGTGCCAGGACATGTTTCGGGAACACTGAAGCTTTCTTT
CARTCFGNTEAFF
>TRBJ2-7|TRBD1|-|TRBV6-1
TGTGCCAGCACAGGACAGGTCTACGAGCAGTACTTC
CASTGQVYEQYF
>TRBJ1-3|TRBD1|few|TRBV27
TGTGCCAGCAGTCCATTACAGGGGCGATATCCCCCTGGAAACACCATATATTTT
CASSPLQGRYPPGNTIYF
>TRBJ2-2|-|few|TRBV7-6
TGTGCCAGCAGCCGGCGGGACAGACGAAACACCGGGGAGCTGTTTTTT
CASSRRDRRNTGELFF
>TRBJ2-1|-|few|TRBV30
TGTGCCTGGAGTGTGGGAGGCGAGCAGTTCTTC
CAWSVGGEQFF
>TRBJ2-1|TRBD1|few|TRBV7-9
TGTGCCAGCAGCGACAGGGAAAATGAGCAGTTCTTC
CASSDRENEQFF
>TRBJ2-2|TRBD2|-|TRBV2
TGTGCCAGCACTGAGACTAGCGGGACGTACACCGGGGAGCTGTTTTTT
CASTETSGTYTGELFF
>TRBJ2-2|-|-|TRBV29-1
TGCAGCGCCCTAATCTTAGAGGGCCGGGCCGGGGAGCTGTTTTTT
CSALILEGRAGELFF
>TRBJ2-2|-|few|TRBV9
TGTGCCAGCAGCGTAGATGCTGGGACGAACACCGGGGAGCTGTTTTTT
CASSVDAGTNTGELFF
>TRBJ1-1|TRBD1|few|TRBV29-1
TGCAGCGTTGAGGAGGGGGCGACGGCTGAAGCTTTCTTT
CSVEEGATAEAFF
>TRBJ1-3|-|few|TRBV12-5
TGTGCTAGTGGCAACGGAGGGAGTGGAAACACCATATATTTT
CASGNGGSGNTIYF
>TRBJ2-1|-|few|TRBV6-5
TGTGCCAGCAGTTACGGGACTTCAAATGAGCAGTTCTTC
CASSYGTSNEQFF
>TRBJ2-3|-|many|TRBV25-1
TGTGCCAGCAGTGAAGTTGGAGCTATGAGCACAGATACGCAGTATTTT
CASSEVGAMSTDTQYF
>TRBJ2-1|TRBD2|few|TRBV7-8
TGTGCCAGCAGCTTCCCACAGACTAGCGGGTCTAGCTCCTACAATGAGCAGTTCTTC
CASSFPQTSGSSSYNEQFF